The subject of this entry is one T cell receptor beta chain. The entry originates in a study of blood T cell repertoires in COVID-19. The V and J ends lost 10 bases and 5 bases respectively, with 27 bases between them. This CDR3 has 16 amino acids. Germline V gene lookup returns CDR1 MRHNA and CDR2 SNTAGT. Method: immunoSEQ multiplex PCR; TCRdb's copy keeps in-frame clones and lacks some. The table lists about 400,000 clones, approximately 86% of them singletons. Sequencing was done on a sample of peripheral blood. The TCR sequence derives from a woman in her sixties with COVID-19, enrolled during active disease. The rearrangement joins TRBV6-4 to TRBJ2-7; weak D call: TRBD1 (5 bases). The CDR3 reads CANHKALRVHFHEQYF. CDR3 nucleotides: TGTGCCAACCACAAAGCGCTCAGGGTACATTTCCACGAGCAGTACTTC.